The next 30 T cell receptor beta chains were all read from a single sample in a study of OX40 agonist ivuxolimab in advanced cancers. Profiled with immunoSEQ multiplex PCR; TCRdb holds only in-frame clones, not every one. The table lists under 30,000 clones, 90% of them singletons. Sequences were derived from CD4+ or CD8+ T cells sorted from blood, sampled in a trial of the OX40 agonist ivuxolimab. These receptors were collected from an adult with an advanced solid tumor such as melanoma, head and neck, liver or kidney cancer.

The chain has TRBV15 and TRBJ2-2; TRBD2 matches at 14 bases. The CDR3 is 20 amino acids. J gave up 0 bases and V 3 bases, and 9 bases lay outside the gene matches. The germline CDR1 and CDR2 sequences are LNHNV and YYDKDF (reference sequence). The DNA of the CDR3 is TGTGCCACCAGCAGTGAAAACCAGGGACTAGCGGGAGCGAACACCGGGGAGCTGTTTTTT. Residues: CATSSENQGLAGANTGELFF.

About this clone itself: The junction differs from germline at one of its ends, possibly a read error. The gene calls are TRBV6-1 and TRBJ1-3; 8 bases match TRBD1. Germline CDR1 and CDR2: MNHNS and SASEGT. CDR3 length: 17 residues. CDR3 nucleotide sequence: TGTGTCAGCAGTGACCCGGGACAGGCTCCCTCTGGAAACACCATATATTTT. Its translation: CVSSDPGQAPSGNTIYF.

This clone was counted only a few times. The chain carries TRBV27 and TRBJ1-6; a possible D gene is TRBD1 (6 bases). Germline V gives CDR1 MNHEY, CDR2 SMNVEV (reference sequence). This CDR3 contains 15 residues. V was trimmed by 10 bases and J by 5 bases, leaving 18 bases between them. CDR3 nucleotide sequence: TGTGCCACCACCGGGTCAGGGGTTAATAATTCACCCCTCCACTTT. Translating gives CATTGSGVNNSPLHF.

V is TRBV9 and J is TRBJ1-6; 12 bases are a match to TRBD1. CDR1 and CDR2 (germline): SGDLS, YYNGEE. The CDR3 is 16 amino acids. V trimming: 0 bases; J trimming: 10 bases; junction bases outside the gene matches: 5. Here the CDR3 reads CASSVAGTGGLSPLHF. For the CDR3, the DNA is TGTGCCAGCAGCGTAGCCGGGACAGGGGGCTTGTCACCCCTCCACTTT.

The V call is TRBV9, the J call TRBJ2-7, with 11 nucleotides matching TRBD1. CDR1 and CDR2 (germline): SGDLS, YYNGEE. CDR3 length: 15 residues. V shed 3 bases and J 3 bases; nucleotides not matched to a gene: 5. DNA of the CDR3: TGTGCCAGCAGCGATCCGGGACAGGGGGACTACGAGCAGTACTTC. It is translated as CASSDPGQGDYEQYF.

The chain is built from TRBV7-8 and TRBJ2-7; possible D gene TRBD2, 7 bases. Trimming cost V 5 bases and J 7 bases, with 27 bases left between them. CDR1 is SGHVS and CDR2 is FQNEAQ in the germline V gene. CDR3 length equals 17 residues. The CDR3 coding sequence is TGTGCCAGCAGCCGCCCCAGCGGGACACCCCGGCCTCTGGAGCAGTACTTC. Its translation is CASSRPSGTPRPLEQYF.

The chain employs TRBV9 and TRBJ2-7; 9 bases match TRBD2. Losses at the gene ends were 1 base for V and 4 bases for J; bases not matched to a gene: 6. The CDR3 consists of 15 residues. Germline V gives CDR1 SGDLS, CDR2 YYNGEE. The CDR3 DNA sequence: TGTGCCAGCAGCGTAAGGTCTAGCGGGACTTACGAGCAGTACTTC. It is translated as CASSVRSSGTYEQYF.

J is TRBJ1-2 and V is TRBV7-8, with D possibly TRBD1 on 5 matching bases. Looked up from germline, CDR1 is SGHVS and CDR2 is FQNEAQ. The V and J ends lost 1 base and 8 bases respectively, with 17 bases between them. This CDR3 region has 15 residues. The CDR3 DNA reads TGTGCCAGCAGCTTAGGGGAGGCAGGGTCGAGCGGCTACACCTTC. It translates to CASSLGEAGSSGYTF.

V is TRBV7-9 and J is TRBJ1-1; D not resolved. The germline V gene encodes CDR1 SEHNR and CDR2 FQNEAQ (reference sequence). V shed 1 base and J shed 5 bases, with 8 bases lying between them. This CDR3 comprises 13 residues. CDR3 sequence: CASSLENWTEAFF. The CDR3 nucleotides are TGTGCCAGCAGCTTAGAAAATTGGACTGAAGCTTTCTTT.

The CDR3 nucleotides read TGTGCCAGCAGCTTGGGGACAGGGCCGACCTACGAGCAGTACTTC. Translated, it gives CASSLGTGPTYEQYF. This chain joins TRBV7-9 and TRBJ2-7; 9 nucleotides align to TRBD1. Germline values: CDR1 SEHNR, CDR2 FQNEAQ (reference sequence). V was pared by 3 bases and J by 2 bases, with 5 bases of the junction left unmatched. CDR3 size: 15 residues.

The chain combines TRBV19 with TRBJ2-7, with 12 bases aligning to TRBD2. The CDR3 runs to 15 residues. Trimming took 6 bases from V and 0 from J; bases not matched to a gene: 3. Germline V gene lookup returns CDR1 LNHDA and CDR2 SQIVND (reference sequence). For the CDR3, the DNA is TGTGCCAGTAGCTGGACTAGCGGGACCTCCTACGAGCAGTACTTC. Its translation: CASSWTSGTSYEQYF.

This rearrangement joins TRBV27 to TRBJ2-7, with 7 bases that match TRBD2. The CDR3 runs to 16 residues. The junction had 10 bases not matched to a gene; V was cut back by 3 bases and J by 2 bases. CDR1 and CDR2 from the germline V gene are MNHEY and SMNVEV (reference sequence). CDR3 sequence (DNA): TGTGCCAGCAGTTTCGTTTCCCCGGGGGGTCCCTACGAGCAGTACTTC. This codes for CASSFVSPGGPYEQYF.

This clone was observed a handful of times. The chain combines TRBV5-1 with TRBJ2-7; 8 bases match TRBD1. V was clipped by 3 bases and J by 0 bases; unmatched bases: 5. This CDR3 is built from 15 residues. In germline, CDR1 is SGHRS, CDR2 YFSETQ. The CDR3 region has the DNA TGCGCCAGCAGCTCTGAGACAGGGGTCTCCTACGAGCAGTACTTC. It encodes CASSSETGVSYEQYF.

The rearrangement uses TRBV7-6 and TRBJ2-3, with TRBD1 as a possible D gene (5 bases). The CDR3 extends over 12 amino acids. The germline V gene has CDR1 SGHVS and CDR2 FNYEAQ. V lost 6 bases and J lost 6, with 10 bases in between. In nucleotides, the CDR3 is TGTGCCAGCAGGGGGCAGCTTGATACGCAGTATTTT. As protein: CASRGQLDTQYF. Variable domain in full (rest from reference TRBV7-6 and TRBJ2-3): GAGVSQSPRYKVTKRGQDVALRCDPISGHVSLYWYRQALGQGPEFLTYFNYEAQQDKSGLPNDRFSAERPEGSISTLTIQRTEQRDSAMYRCASRGQLDTQYFGPGTRLTVL.

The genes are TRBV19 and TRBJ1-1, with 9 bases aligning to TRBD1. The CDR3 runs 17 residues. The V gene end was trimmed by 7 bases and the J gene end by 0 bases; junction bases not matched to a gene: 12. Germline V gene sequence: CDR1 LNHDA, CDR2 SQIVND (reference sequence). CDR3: CASTGRDRVFMNTEAFF. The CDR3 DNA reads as TGTGCCAGTACGGGACGGGACAGGGTCTTTATGAACACTGAAGCTTTCTTT.

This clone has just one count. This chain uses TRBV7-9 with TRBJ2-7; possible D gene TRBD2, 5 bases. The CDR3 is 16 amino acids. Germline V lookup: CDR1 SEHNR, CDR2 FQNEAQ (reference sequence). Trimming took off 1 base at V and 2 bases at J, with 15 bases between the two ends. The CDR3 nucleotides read TGTGCCAGCAGCTTAGGCGGGCAGGACCGACCCTACGAGCAGTACTTC. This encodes CASSLGGQDRPYEQYF.

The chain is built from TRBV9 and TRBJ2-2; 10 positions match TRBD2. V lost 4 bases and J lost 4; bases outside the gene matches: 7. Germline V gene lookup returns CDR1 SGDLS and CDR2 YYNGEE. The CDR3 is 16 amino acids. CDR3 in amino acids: CASSTSGRVGTGELFF. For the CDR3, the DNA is TGTGCCAGCAGCACAAGCGGGAGGGTTGGCACCGGGGAGCTGTTTTTT.

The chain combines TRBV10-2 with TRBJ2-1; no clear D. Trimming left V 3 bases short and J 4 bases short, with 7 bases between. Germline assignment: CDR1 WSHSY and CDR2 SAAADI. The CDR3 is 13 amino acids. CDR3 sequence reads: CASSELIYNEQFF. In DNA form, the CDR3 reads TGCGCCAGCAGTGAACTCATTTACAATGAGCAGTTCTTC.

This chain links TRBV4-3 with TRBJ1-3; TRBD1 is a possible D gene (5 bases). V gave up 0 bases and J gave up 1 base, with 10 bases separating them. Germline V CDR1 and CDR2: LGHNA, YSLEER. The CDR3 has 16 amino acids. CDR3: CASSQDEAGSGNTIYF. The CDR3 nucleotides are TGCGCCAGCAGCCAAGATGAGGCAGGGTCTGGAAACACCATATATTTT.

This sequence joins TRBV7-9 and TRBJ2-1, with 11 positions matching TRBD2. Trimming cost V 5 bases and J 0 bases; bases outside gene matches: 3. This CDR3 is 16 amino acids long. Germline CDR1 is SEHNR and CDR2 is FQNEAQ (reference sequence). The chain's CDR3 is CASSIGTSGSYNEQFF. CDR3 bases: TGTGCCAGCAGCATCGGGACTAGCGGCTCCTACAATGAGCAGTTCTTC.

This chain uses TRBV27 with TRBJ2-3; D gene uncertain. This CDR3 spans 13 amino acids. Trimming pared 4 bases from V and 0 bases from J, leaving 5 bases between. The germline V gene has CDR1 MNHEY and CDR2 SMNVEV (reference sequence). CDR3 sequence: CASSYWSTDTQYF. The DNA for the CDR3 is TGTGCCAGCAGTTACTGGAGCACAGATACGCAGTATTTT.

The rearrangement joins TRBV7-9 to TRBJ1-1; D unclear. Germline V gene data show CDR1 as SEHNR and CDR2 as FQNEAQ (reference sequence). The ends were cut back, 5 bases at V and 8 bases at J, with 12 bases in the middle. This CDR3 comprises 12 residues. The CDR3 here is CASSQFGREAFF. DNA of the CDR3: TGTGCCAGCAGCCAGTTCGGACGGGAAGCTTTCTTT.

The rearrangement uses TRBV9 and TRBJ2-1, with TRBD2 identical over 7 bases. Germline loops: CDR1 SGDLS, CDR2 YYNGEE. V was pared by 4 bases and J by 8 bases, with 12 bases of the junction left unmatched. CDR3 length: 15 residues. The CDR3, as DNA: TGTGCCAGCAGCTCCGGCGGGAATGGGGGGGATGAGCAGTTCTTC. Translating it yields CASSSGGNGGDEQFF.

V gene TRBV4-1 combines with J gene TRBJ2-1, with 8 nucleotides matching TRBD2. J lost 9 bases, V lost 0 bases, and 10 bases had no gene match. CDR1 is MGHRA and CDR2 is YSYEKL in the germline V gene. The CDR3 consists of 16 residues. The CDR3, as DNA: TGCGCCAGCAGCCAAGAGCCTGGACTAGCAGGGTCTGAGCAGTTCTTC. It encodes CASSQEPGLAGSEQFF.

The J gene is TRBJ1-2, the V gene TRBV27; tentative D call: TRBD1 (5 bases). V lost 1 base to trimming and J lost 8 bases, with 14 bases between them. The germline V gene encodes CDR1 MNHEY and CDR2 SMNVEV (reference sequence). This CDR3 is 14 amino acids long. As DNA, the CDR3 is TGTGCCAGCAGTTTATTTGCAGGGAGGGGAGGCTACACCTTC. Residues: CASSLFAGRGGYTF.

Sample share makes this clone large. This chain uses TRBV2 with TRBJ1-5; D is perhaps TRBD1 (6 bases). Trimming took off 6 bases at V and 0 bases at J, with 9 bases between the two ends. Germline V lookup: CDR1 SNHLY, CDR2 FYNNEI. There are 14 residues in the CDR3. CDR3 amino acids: CASRDRYSNQPQHF. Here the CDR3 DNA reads TGTGCCAGCAGGGACAGATATAGCAATCAGCCCCAGCATTTT.

The CDR3 coding sequence is TGTGCCAGCAGTTCGTGGAGAGGGAGCAATCAGCCCCAGCATTTT. It yields the protein CASSSWRGSNQPQHF. The chain employs TRBV27 and TRBJ1-5; no clear D gene. Per germline, CDR1 MNHEY and CDR2 SMNVEV (reference sequence). With 4 bases removed from V and 1 base from J, the gap between germline ends came to 11 bases. The CDR3 runs 15 residues.

CDR3 sequence (DNA): TGTGCCAGCAGTGAGCTTGGTCTAGCGGGAAGCACAGATACGCAGTATTTT. This gives the protein CASSELGLAGSTDTQYF. V gene TRBV6-1 combines with J gene TRBJ2-3; 9 positions match TRBD2. The germline V gene has CDR1 MNHNS and CDR2 SASEGT. The J segment lost 0 bases and the V segment lost 3 bases, leaving 7 bases of the junction unmatched. The CDR3 runs 17 residues.

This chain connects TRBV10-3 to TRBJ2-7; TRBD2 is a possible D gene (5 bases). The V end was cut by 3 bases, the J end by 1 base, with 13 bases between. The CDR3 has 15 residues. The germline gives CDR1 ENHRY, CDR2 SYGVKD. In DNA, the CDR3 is TGTGCCATCAGTGACCCCCGGACTTTGTCCTACGAGCAGTACTTC. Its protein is CAISDPRTLSYEQYF.

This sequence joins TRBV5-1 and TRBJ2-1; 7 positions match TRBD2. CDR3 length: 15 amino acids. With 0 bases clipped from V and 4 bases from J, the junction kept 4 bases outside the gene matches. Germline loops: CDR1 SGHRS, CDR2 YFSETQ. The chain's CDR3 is CASSLVAGVYNEQFF. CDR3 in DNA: TGCGCCAGCAGCTTGGTGGCGGGAGTATACAATGAGCAGTTCTTC.